This TCR beta chain was observed in a study of OX40 agonist ivuxolimab in advanced cancers. Using immunoSEQ multiplex PCR, the repertoire was profiled, and TCRdb retains in-frame clones only, with some absent. The sample lists about 76,000 clones; about 91% were seen once. CDR3 length: 15 residues. V was pared by 4 bases and J by 2 bases, with 4 bases of the junction left unmatched. Germline V lookup: CDR1 MDHEN, CDR2 SYDVKM. The source was CD4+ or CD8+ T cells sorted from blood, collected in a trial of the OX40 agonist ivuxolimab. The origin of this receptor is an adult with an advanced solid tumor such as melanoma, head and neck, liver or kidney cancer. The rearrangement links TRBV28 to TRBJ2-3; 9 bases are shared with TRBD1. This CDR3 is CASSSRQGDTDTQYF. In DNA form, the CDR3 reads TGTGCCAGCAGTTCCCGACAGGGGGACACAGATACGCAGTATTTT.